The sequence of this TCR beta chain was determined in a study of regulatory T cells in long-lasting Graves disease. On the study more broadly: Duration of antithyroid drug therapy among newly diagnosed Graves' patients was under 3 months.

For TCR beta, libraries came from iRepertoire HTBI primers and Arm-PCR of CDR3 regions. In TCRdb, the multiplex PCR reads were re-called with MiXCR into one record per CDR3 protein. The sample shows 400,000 to 650,000 distinct CDR3 sequences, more than 15% of them seen only once. Specified time point: newly diagnosed GD, antithyroid drugs for less than 3 months. RNA from PBMCs was the source of the TCR library. This clonotype was counted at least ten times. The CDR3 covers 16 residues. From germline, CDR1 is GTSNPN and CDR2 SVGIG (reference sequence). V trimming: 1 base; J trimming: 4 bases; junction bases outside the gene matches: 8. The data were also submitted as part of a second study, on T cells in Graves' hyperthyroidism and ophthalmopathy. That publication notes: Researchers ran a first-round RT-PCR on the TCR CDR3 using the HTBI primer set. A median 6.5 months before onset, the model predicted ophthalmopathy.

The clonotype comes from a woman between 40 and 65 years old with Graves disease. The chain recombines TRBV30 with TRBJ1-5, with 9 bases fitting TRBD1. The input for sequencing was peripheral blood mononuclear cells (PBMCs), taken at new diagnosis, from a patient treated with antithyroid drugs. The CDR3 reads CAWSDRPGQGNQPQHF. The CDR3 DNA sequence: TGTGCCTGGAGTGACAGACCGGGACAGGGAAATCAGCCCCAGCATTTT.